This T cell receptor beta chain emerged from a study of blood T cell repertoires in COVID-19. Original methodology: Quantification of nucleated cells was approximated via reference gene primer amplification. Clones were read by immunoSEQ multiplex PCR, and TCRdb kept only the in-frame ones, dropping some. Clone size and the V and J calls come from that table; the DNA yielded D and trimming. The sample shows about 240,000 clones, 81% of them seen only once. The V gene lost 0 bases and the J gene lost 5 bases, with 6 bases spanning the gap. The CDR3 extends over 14 amino acids. CDR1 is SGDLS, CDR2 YYNGEE, per germline. This clone has a handful of counts. Distinct nucleotide sequences in the sample also encode this CDR3.

The source of this sequence is a woman older than 75 with COVID-19, enrolled during active disease. Sequenced material: peripheral blood. The V and J genes are TRBV9 and TRBJ1-6; D call uncertain. The CDR3 DNA reads TGTGCCAGCAGCGTAGGGCGGGATAATTCACCCCTCCACTTT. As protein: CASSVGRDNSPLHF.